Below, 21 T cell receptor beta chains from the same sample are listed, as sequenced in a study of blood T cell repertoires in COVID-19. Method: immunoSEQ multiplex PCR; TCRdb's copy keeps in-frame clones and lacks some. This sample has under 300,000 clones, with 80% to 90% found just once. The source material was peripheral blood. The receptors shown here come from a man between 45 and 60 years old with acute or convalescent COVID-19.

This clone was observed a handful of times. The rearrangement links TRBV5-1 to TRBJ1-3, with no clear D. The CDR3 spans 15 residues. The V gene's germline CDR1 is SGHRS and CDR2 YFSETQ. Trimming took off 0 bases at V and 0 bases at J, with 7 bases between the two ends. The chain's CDR3 is CASSLDTISGNTIYF. In DNA, the CDR3 is TGCGCCAGCAGCTTGGATACAATCTCTGGAAACACCATATATTTT.

The V and J genes are TRBV9 and TRBJ1-5; D call uncertain. Germline values: CDR1 SGDLS, CDR2 YYNGEE. V shed 3 bases and J shed 4 bases, with 5 bases lying between them. The CDR3 covers 12 residues. CDR3 sequence (DNA): TGTGCCAGCAGCGACGGGAATCAGCCCCAGCATTTT. Residues: CASSDGNQPQHF. The complete variable domain, with remaining parts taken from reference TRBV9 and TRBJ1-5, reads DSGVTQTPKHLITATGQRVTLRCSPRSGDLSVYWYQQSLDQGLQFLIQYYNGEERAKGNILERFSAQQFPDLHSELNLSSLELGDSALYFCASSDGNQPQHFGDGTRLSIL.

J is TRBJ2-7 and V is TRBV6-2 or TRBV6-3; the match to TRBD2 covers 10 bases. CDR1 and CDR2 (germline): MNHEY, SVGEGT. This CDR3 has 16 residues. The ends lost 2 bases at V and 3 bases at J; junction bases unmatched: 7. The CDR3 sequence: CASSYRPSGGGYEQYF. In DNA, the CDR3 is TGTGCCAGCAGTTACCGCCCTAGCGGGGGAGGCTACGAGCAGTACTTC.

The rearrangement uses TRBV2 and TRBJ2-6; 11 bases match TRBD2. This CDR3 spans 17 amino acids. V trimming: 10 bases; J trimming: 1 base; junction bases outside the gene matches: 9. CDR1 and CDR2 from the germline V gene are SNHLY and FYNNEI. The CDR3 here is CAIPTSGASSGANVLTF. CDR3 DNA sequence: TGTGCCATCCCGACTAGCGGGGCTTCTTCTGGGGCCAACGTCCTGACTTTC.

The chain is built from TRBV18 and TRBJ2-7, with 7 positions matching TRBD1. The ends lost 3 bases at V and 0 bases at J; junction bases unmatched: 14. Germline CDR1 KGHSH, CDR2 LQKENI. This CDR3 spans 18 amino acids. This CDR3 reads CASSPQSQGVRSSYEQYF. The CDR3 DNA follows: TGTGCCAGCTCACCGCAATCTCAGGGGGTTAGGAGCTCCTACGAGCAGTACTTC.

V and J are TRBV19 and TRBJ1-2; 8 bases fit TRBD1. CDR1 is LNHDA, CDR2 SQIVND, per germline (reference sequence). V was clipped by 5 bases and J by 1 base; unmatched bases: 9. The CDR3 loop spans 16 amino acids. CDR3 sequence: CASSLPDRELNYGYTF. CDR3 nucleotides: TGTGCCAGTAGTCTCCCGGACAGGGAACTTAACTATGGCTACACCTTC.

The chain uses TRBV6-5 and TRBJ1-2; TRBD1 aligns across 8 bases. The CDR3 extends over 16 amino acids. The germline V gene encodes CDR1 MNHEY and CDR2 SVGAGI. Losses at the gene ends were 1 base for V and 3 bases for J; bases not matched to a gene: 7. CDR3 sequence (DNA): TGTGCCAGCAGTTACTTGATCCAGACAGGGGACTATGGCTACACCTTC. This gives the protein CASSYLIQTGDYGYTF.

The J gene is TRBJ1-1, the V gene TRBV3-1 (or the pseudogene TRBV3-2); D is unresolved. Trimming removed 2 bases at V and 1 base at J, with 5 bases between. Germline CDR1 LGHDT, CDR2 YNNKEL (reference sequence). This CDR3 is 13 amino acids long. The CDR3 sequence is CASSQHTNTEAFF. The CDR3 DNA reads TGTGCCAGCAGCCAACACACGAACACTGAAGCTTTCTTT.

The rearrangement links TRBV18 to TRBJ1-5; D is unresolved. The V gene lost 3 bases and the J gene lost 6 bases, with 12 bases spanning the gap. Germline CDR1 and CDR2: KGHSH and LQKENI. The CDR3 extends over 14 amino acids. The CDR3 bases are TGTGCCAGCTCACCCGGGAGATCGGGTCAGCCCCAGCATTTT. Translated: CASSPGRSGQPQHF.

The V gene is TRBV24-1, the J gene TRBJ1-4; D call uncertain. Per germline, CDR1 KGHDR and CDR2 SFDVKD. V gave up 9 bases and J gave up 5 bases, with 12 bases separating them. This CDR3 contains 13 residues. The CDR3 nucleotides read TGTGCCACCTCAGGATACCAAAATGAAAAACTGTTTTTT. It specifies CATSGYQNEKLFF.

The rearrangement uses TRBV9 and TRBJ1-1; D might be TRBD1 (6 bases). Trimming pared 7 bases from V and 2 bases from J, leaving 15 bases between. From germline, CDR1 is SGDLS and CDR2 YYNGEE. CDR3 length: 14 amino acids. The CDR3 protein is CASSLGGGNTEAFF. DNA for the CDR3: TGTGCCAGCTCCCTAGGGGGGGGAAACACTGAAGCTTTCTTT.

The CDR3 sequence: CASSLGGQTYEQYF. The CDR3, as DNA: TGTGCCAGCAGCTTAGGAGGACAAACCTACGAGCAGTACTTC. This chain links TRBV11-2 with TRBJ2-7, with D possibly matching TRBD1 (5 bases). Trimming shortened V by 1 base and J by 2 bases, and 9 bases separated the two germline ends. Looked up from germline, CDR1 is SGHAT and CDR2 is FQNNGV. This CDR3 is 14 amino acids long.

The genes are TRBV7-9 and TRBJ1-1; TRBD1 aligns across 7 bases. This CDR3 has 15 residues. Germline V gene lookup returns CDR1 SEHNR and CDR2 FQNEAQ (reference sequence). V gave up 6 bases and J gave up 0 bases; unmatched junction bases: 7. The CDR3 loop reads CASRPGQPMNTEAFF. As DNA, the CDR3 is TGTGCCAGCAGGCCGGGACAGCCGATGAACACTGAAGCTTTCTTT.

This chain links TRBV25-1 with TRBJ1-6; 8 bases are a match to TRBD1. CDR1 is MGHDK, CDR2 SYGVNS, per germline. V gave up 7 bases and J gave up 7 bases; unmatched junction bases: 6. The CDR3 is made up of 14 amino acids. The CDR3: CASTGQGRNSPLHF. DNA of the CDR3: TGTGCCAGCACTGGACAGGGACGAAATTCACCCCTCCACTTT.

This chain links TRBV4-1 with TRBJ1-3; D is undetermined. Trimming removed 0 bases at V and 2 bases at J, with 14 bases between. The germline CDR1 and CDR2 sequences are MGHRA and YSYEKL. This CDR3 region has 17 residues. In DNA, the CDR3 is TGCGCCAGCAGCCAAGATGGAGGGATCCTTGCTGGAAACACCATATATTTT. Translating gives CASSQDGGILAGNTIYF.

The chain recombines TRBV5-1 with TRBJ1-2; 7 positions agree with TRBD1. Trimming took 2 bases from V and 5 from J; bases not matched to a gene: 3. Germline V gives CDR1 SGHRS, CDR2 YFSETQ. There are 13 residues in the CDR3. CDR3 in amino acids: CASSLSQGYGYTF. In DNA, the CDR3 is TGCGCCAGCAGCTTATCACAGGGGTATGGCTACACCTTC. The full variable domain, completed using reference TRBV5-1 and TRBJ1-2, is KAGVTQTPRYLIKTRGQQVTLSCSPISGHRSVSWYQQTPGQGLQFLFEYFSETQRNKGNFPGRFSGRQFSNSRSEMNVSTLELGDSALYLCASSLSQGYGYTFGSGTRLTVV.

The CDR3 DNA follows: TGTGCCAGCAGTCTAGACCCGGGACAGGGGGCCGTCGAGCAGTACTTC. Translation gives CASSLDPGQGAVEQYF. The V and J genes are TRBV7-9 and TRBJ2-7; 12 bases map to TRBD1. The V gene end was trimmed by 6 bases and the J gene end by 6 bases; junction bases not matched to a gene: 12. The CDR3 runs 16 residues. The germline V gene has CDR1 SEHNR and CDR2 FQNEAQ (reference sequence). Variable domain in full (rest from reference TRBV7-9 and TRBJ2-7): DTGVSQNPRHKITKRGQNVTFRCDPISEHNRLYWYRQTLGQGPEFLTYFQNEAQLEKSRLLSDRFSAERPKGSFSTLEIQRTEQGDSAMYLCASSLDPGQGAVEQYFGPGTRLTVT.

The V gene is TRBV30, the J gene TRBJ2-4, with 7 bases lining up with TRBD2. The CDR3 totals 14 residues. The trim removed 3 bases at V and 5 bases at J, leaving 7 bases unmatched. The germline gives CDR1 GTSNPN, CDR2 SVGIG (reference sequence). The CDR3, as DNA: TGTGCCTGGAGGACCAGCGGGAAGGAAAACATTCAGTACTTC. Encoded protein: CAWRTSGKENIQYF. The variable domain in full, completed from reference TRBV30 and TRBJ2-4, reads SQTIHQWPATLVQPVGSPLSLECTVEGTSNPNLYWYRQAAGRGLQLLFYSVGIGQISSEVPQNLSASRPQDRQFILSSKKLLLSDSGFYLCAWRTSGKENIQYFGAGTRLSVL.

The genes are TRBV4-1 and TRBJ1-4, with D perhaps TRBD1 (5 bases). CDR3 length equals 17 residues. V was shortened by 1 base and J by 8 bases, with 20 bases between the two germline ends. Germline-derived CDR1 and CDR2 are MGHRA and YSYEKL. The CDR3, as DNA: TGCGCCAGCAGCCAAGGTCGGATATATGGGGGAGGGGAAAAACTGTTTTTT. This gives the protein CASSQGRIYGGGEKLFF.

The chain links TRBV5-1 to TRBJ1-1, with 9 positions matching TRBD1. This CDR3 region has 14 residues. Germline CDR1 is SGHRS and CDR2 is YFSETQ. V lost 3 bases, J lost 6 bases, and 6 bases stayed unmatched. CDR3 nucleotides: TGCGCCAGCAGCTCCGGACAGGGGAGAGCTGAAGCTTTCTTT. Its translation: CASSSGQGRAEAFF.

The chain carries TRBV9 and TRBJ1-4; 10 bases align to TRBD1. The CDR3 runs 16 residues. V lost 4 bases, J lost 5 bases, and 8 bases stayed unmatched. Germline CDR1 and CDR2: SGDLS and YYNGEE. CDR3 DNA: TGTGCCAGCAGCCTCAGCGGGACAGGGGAGAATGAAAAACTGTTTTTT. Amino acids: CASSLSGTGENEKLFF.